Following are 4 T cell receptor beta chains from one sample sequenced in a study of blood T cells in healthy people across ages. Through a sample-barcoded 5' primer and a J-beta primer mix, a second PCR was run for roughly 7 to 11 cycles. Each CDR3 protein gets one entry after TCRdb re-called the 5' RACE reads with MiXCR. Among 1,300,000 or so distinct CDR3 sequences, roughly 64% were seen once, and the ten largest hold roughly 7%. The sequenced sample consisted of blood. Receptors originate from a man aged 18 to 29 in good health.

The chain couples TRBV7-8 to TRBJ2-1; D not certain. CDR1 is SGHVS and CDR2 is FQNEAQ in the germline V gene. The length of the CDR3 is 15 residues. Trimming removed 7 bases from V and 6 bases from J, with 19 bases in between. The CDR3 spells CASTLRISKGNEQFF. For the CDR3, the DNA is TGTGCCAGCACCCTAAGAATTTCGAAGGGCAATGAGCAGTTCTTC. The complete variable domain, with remaining parts taken from reference TRBV7-8 and TRBJ2-1, reads GAGVSQSPRYKVAKRGQDVALRCDPISGHVSLFWYQQALGQGPEFLTYFQNEAQLDKSGLPSDRFFAERPEGSVSTLKIQRTQQEDSAVYLCASTLRISKGNEQFFGPGTRLTVL.

J is TRBJ2-4 and V is TRBV5-1, with TRBD1 matching over 11 bases. The DNA end favors TRBJ2-7, so the J call may be wrong. The germline V gene encodes CDR1 SGHRS and CDR2 YFSETQ. The CDR3 covers 15 residues. The CDR3 sequence: CASRLGQGATYEQYF. The CDR3 DNA sequence: TGCGCCAGCAGACTCGGACAGGGGGCAACCTACGAGCAGTACTTC.

The gene calls are TRBV6-2 or TRBV6-3 and TRBJ1-1; 8 nucleotides agree with TRBD1. This CDR3 is 15 amino acids long. Germline V gene lookup returns CDR1 MNHEY and CDR2 SVGEGT. Unmatched junction bases numbered 11, after V lost 7 bases and J lost 4 bases. The CDR3 spells CASTTTGDPSTEAFF. The CDR3 DNA is TGTGCCAGCACCACGACAGGGGACCCAAGCACTGAAGCTTTCTTT.

V gene TRBV7-9 combines with J gene TRBJ2-7; D unclear. There are 13 residues in the CDR3. Germline V gene data show CDR1 as SEHNR and CDR2 as FQNEAQ (reference sequence). The V end was cut by 3 bases, the J end by 5 bases, with 11 bases between. CDR3 amino acids: CASSLTLGNEQYF. The DNA of the CDR3 is TGTGCCAGCAGCTTGACTCTAGGGAACGAGCAGTACTTC.